Below are 3 T cell receptor beta chains sequenced from a single sample in a study of OX40 agonist ivuxolimab in advanced cancers. Measured with immunoSEQ multiplex PCR; TCRdb has only the in-frame clones, and not every one. This repertoire shows approximately 63,000 clones, 60% to 85% found once; its top ten account for roughly 11%. The sequencing used CD4+ or CD8+ T cells sorted from blood, collected in a trial of the OX40 agonist ivuxolimab. The receptors shown here come from an adult with an advanced solid tumor such as melanoma, head and neck, liver or kidney cancer.

The chain has TRBV5-6 and TRBJ1-6; 8 bases are shared with TRBD1. Germline V gene data show CDR1 as SGHDT and CDR2 as YYEEEE. V shed 4 bases, J shed 9 bases, and the junction held 3 bases outside the gene matches. The CDR3 is 13 residues long. Here the CDR3 reads CASSPDRVSPLHF. CDR3 nucleotide sequence: TGTGCCAGCAGCCCGGACAGGGTTTCACCCCTCCACTTT.

This sequence joins TRBV19 and TRBJ2-3, with TRBD2 as a possible D gene (6 bases). The CDR3 has 12 amino acids. With 10 bases removed from V and 5 bases from J, the gap between germline ends came to 13 bases. The V gene's germline CDR1 is LNHDA and CDR2 SQIVND (reference sequence). CDR3 nucleotide sequence: TGTGCCATTAAGGTGGGAGGAGATACGCAGTATTTT. Translating it yields CAIKVGGDTQYF.

V gene TRBV5-1 combines with J gene TRBJ1-1; D is uncertain. CDR3 length: 16 amino acids. V was trimmed by 0 bases and J by 4 bases, leaving 16 bases between them. Germline V gene sequence: CDR1 SGHRS, CDR2 YFSETQ. The CDR3 DNA reads TGCGCCAGCAGCTTGGGTGGCCTGGTCTCGATCACTGAAGCTTTCTTT. Its protein is CASSLGGLVSITEAFF.